One and the same sample provided the 7 T cell receptor beta chains below, sequenced in a study of T cells after yellow fever vaccination. From the 5' RACE reads, TCRdb called clonotypes with MiXCR, one entry per CDR3 protein. The table records hundreds of thousands of distinct CDR3 sequences, around a tenth of them present only once. The sequencing here drew on PBMCs, taken on the day of the first yellow fever vaccination. These TCRs come from a man aged 18 to 30 who received the YFV17D yellow fever vaccine.

This clonotype came up a few times. V usage is TRBV7-3 and J usage is TRBJ2-3; tentatively, D is TRBD1 or TRBD2 (5 bases each). Germline CDR1 SGHTA, CDR2 FQGTGA. The CDR3 covers 13 residues. The V end was cut by 5 bases, the J end by 4 bases, with 10 bases between. CDR3: CASSRRGADTQYF. CDR3 sequence (DNA): TGTGCCAGCAGCCGCCGGGGCGCAGATACGCAGTATTTT. Full variable domain (outside the CDR3, taken from reference TRBV7-3 and TRBJ2-3): GAGVSQTPSNKVTEKGKYVELRCDPISGHTALYWYRQSLGQGPEFLIYFQGTGAADDSGLPNDRFFAVRPEGSVSTLKIQRTERGDSAVYLCASSRRGADTQYFGPGTRLTVL.

The chain carries TRBV20-1 and TRBJ1-2, with D maybe TRBD1 (6 bases). The CDR3 has 11 amino acids. The V end lost 4 bases, the J end lost 6 bases, and 9 bases lay between the germline ends. Germline V gene lookup returns CDR1 DFQATT and CDR2 SNEGSKA (reference sequence). The CDR3 DNA sequence: TGCAGTGCTATAAGGGGGGATGGCTACACCTTC. Translation gives CSAIRGDGYTF.

V and J are TRBV11-3 and TRBJ2-5, with 12 positions matching TRBD2. V trimming: 5 bases; J trimming: 3 bases; junction bases outside the gene matches: 4. CDR1 and CDR2 (germline): SGHNT, YENEEA. The CDR3 sequence is 15 residues long. The CDR3 is CASSAGLAGKETQYF. In nucleotides, the CDR3 is TGTGCCAGCAGCGCTGGACTAGCGGGGAAAGAGACCCAGTACTTC.

The gene calls are TRBV7-9 and TRBJ2-7; a possible D gene is TRBD2 (6 bases). The V end was cut by 2 bases, the J end by 6 bases, with 8 bases between. The germline V gene has CDR1 SEHNR and CDR2 FQNEAQ (reference sequence). The CDR3 extends over 12 amino acids. CDR3 bases: TGTGCCAGCAGCTTAAACGGGGGCGAGCAGTACGTC. This gives the protein CASSLNGGEQYV.

A few counts support this clonotype. The V gene is TRBV7-9, the J gene TRBJ2-3, with 10 bases aligning to TRBD2. The CDR3 runs 15 residues. Germline CDR1 reads SEHNR; CDR2 reads FQNEAQ (reference sequence). The trim removed 5 bases at V and 3 bases at J, leaving 5 bases unmatched. The CDR3 region is CASSAGLAETDTQYF. CDR3 in DNA: TGTGCCAGCAGCGCAGGACTAGCGGAGACAGATACGCAGTATTTT.

This clonotype was observed a few times. The chain carries TRBV29-1 and TRBJ2-7; TRBD1 matches at 7 bases. The germline gives CDR1 SQVTM, CDR2 ANQGSEA. Losses at the gene ends were 1 base for V and 3 bases for J; bases not matched to a gene: 9. There are 15 residues in the CDR3. CDR3 loop: CSVEGVGTAVYEQYF. CDR3 coding DNA: TGCAGCGTTGAAGGGGTTGGGACAGCCGTCTACGAGCAGTACTTC.

J is TRBJ2-7 and V is TRBV7-9; possible D gene TRBD1, 5 bases. Germline loops: CDR1 SEHNR, CDR2 FQNEAQ (reference sequence). This CDR3 has 15 amino acids. Trimming left V 0 bases short and J 4 bases short, with 13 bases between. The CDR3 is CASSLAHRSSYEQYF. The CDR3 coding sequence is TGTGCCAGCAGCTTAGCCCACAGGAGTTCGTACGAGCAGTACTTC.